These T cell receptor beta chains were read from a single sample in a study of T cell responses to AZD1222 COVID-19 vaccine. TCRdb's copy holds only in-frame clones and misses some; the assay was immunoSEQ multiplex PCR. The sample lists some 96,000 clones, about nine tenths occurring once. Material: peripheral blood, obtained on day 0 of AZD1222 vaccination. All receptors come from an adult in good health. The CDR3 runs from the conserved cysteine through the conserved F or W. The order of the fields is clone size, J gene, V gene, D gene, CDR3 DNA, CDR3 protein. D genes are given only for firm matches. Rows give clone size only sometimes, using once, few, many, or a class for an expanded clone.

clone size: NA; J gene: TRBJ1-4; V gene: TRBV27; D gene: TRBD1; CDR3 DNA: TGTGCCAGCAGTTTACTAACAGGGGGCGGTGAAAAACTGTTTTTT; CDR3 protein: CASSLLTGGGEKLFF
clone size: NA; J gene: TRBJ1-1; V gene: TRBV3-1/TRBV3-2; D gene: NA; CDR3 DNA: TGTGCCAGCAGCCAGGGGACGAACACTGAAGCTTTCTTT; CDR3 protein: CASSQGTNTEAFF
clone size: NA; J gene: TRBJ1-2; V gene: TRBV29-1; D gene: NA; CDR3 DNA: TGCAGCGTGGAGGCGGGTGGCTACACCTTC; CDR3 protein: CSVEAGGYTF
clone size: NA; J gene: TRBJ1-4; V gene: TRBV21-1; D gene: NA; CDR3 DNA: TGTGCCAGCAGCGCGAGCCAACGGGGTGAAAAACTGTTTTTT; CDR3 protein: CASSASQRGEKLFF
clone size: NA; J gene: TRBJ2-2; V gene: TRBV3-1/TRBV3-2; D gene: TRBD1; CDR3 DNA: TGTGCCAGCAGCCAAGGCAGGGGGCGCCGGGAGCTGTTTTTT; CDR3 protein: CASSQGRGRRELFF
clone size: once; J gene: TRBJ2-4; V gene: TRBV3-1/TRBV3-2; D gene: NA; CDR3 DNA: TGTGCCAGCAGGGACCTGGGAAACATTCAGTACTTC; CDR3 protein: CASRDLGNIQYF
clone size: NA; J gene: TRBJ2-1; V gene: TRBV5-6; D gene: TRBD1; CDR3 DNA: TGTGCCAGCAGGGGCTTGGTTGGCGGCAGGGGGTACAATGAGCAGTTCTTC; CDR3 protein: CASRGLVGGRGYNEQFF
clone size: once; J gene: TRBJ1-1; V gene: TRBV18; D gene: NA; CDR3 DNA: TGTGCCAGCTCGCCTTCCACAGGGCCCAACACTGAAGCTTTCTTT; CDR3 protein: CASSPSTGPNTEAFF
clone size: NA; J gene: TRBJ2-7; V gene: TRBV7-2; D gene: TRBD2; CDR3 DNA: TGTGCCAGCACCCATGGGGGGGGAGTTGAGGACGAGCAGTACTTC; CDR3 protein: CASTHGGGVEDEQYF
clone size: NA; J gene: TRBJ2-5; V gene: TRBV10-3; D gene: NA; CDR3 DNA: TGTGCCATCAGTGAGGTCACGGGGGAGACCCAGTACTTC; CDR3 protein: CAISEVTGETQYF
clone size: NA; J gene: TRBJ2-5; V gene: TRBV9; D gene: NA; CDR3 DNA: TGTGCCAGCAGCGTAAGCGGGTCGTACCAAGAGACCCAGTACTTC; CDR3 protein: CASSVSGSYQETQYF
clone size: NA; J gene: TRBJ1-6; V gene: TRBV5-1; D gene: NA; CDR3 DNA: TGCGCCAGCAGCTTTGGCGGCCGAGTGGGGAATTCACCCCTCCACTTT; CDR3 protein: CASSFGGRVGNSPLHF
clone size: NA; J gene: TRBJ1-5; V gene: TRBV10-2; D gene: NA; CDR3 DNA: TGCGCCAGTAGAGACGGATACAATCAGCCCCAGCATTTT; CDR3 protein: CASRDGYNQPQHF
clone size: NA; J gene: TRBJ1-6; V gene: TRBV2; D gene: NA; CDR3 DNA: TGTGCCAGCAGTGAACACCCTAATTCACCCCTCCACTTT; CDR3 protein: CASSEHPNSPLHF
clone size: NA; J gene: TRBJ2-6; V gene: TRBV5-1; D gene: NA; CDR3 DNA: TGCGCCAGCAGCCTAAACCCAGGGGATGGGGCCAACGTCCTGACTTTC; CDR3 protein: CASSLNPGDGANVLTF
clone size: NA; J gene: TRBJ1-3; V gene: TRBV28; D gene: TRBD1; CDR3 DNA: TGTGCCAGCATTGGGGACAGGGGGAAGATTGGTGGAAACACCATATATTTT; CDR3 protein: CASIGDRGKIGGNTIYF
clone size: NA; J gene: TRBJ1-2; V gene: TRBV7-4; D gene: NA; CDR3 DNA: TGTGCCAGCAGCTTCAGATGGACCGGGGACTATGGCTACACCTTC; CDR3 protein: CASSFRWTGDYGYTF
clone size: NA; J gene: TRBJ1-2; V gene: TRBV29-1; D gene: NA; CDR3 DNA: TGCAGCGGCCTATCTGTTGCCGGGGGCTACACCTTC; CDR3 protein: CSGLSVAGGYTF
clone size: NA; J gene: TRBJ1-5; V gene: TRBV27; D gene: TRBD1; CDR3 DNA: TGTGCCAGCAGGACAGGGGATGCTCAGCCCCAGCATTTT; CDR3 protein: CASRTGDAQPQHF
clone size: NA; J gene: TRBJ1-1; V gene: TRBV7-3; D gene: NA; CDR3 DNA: TGTGCCAGCAGCCCCGGGGGGAACACTGAAGCTTTCTTT; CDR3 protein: CASSPGGNTEAFF
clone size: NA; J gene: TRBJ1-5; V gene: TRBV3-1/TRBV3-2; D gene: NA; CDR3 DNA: TGTGCCAGCAGAGCAGGACAGAGCGGGCCCCAGCATTTT; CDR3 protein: CASRAGQSGPQHF
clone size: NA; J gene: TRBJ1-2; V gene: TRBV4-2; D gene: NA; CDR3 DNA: TGTGCCAGCAGCCAAGGTCTAACGGTTTATGGCTACACCTTC; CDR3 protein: CASSQGLTVYGYTF
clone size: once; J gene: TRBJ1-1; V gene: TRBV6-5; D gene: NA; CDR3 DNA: TGTGCCACAAAAAGGGGGGGGCTAGGAACTGAAGCTTTCTTT; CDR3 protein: CATKRGGLGTEAFF
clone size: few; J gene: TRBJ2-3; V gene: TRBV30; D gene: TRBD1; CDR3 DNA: TGTGCCTGGAGTTTCACCCCGGGACAGGGCACAGATACGCAGTATTTT; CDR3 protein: CAWSFTPGQGTDTQYF
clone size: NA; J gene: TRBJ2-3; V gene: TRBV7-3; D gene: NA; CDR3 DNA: TGTGCCAGCAGCACTACCCCGGGCGGGAATCGGGATACGCAGTATTTT; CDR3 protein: CASSTTPGGNRDTQYF
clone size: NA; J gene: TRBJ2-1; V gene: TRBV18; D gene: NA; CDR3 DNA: TGTGCCAGCTCAACAGGGACTCCGCCTAATGAGCAGTTCTTC; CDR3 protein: CASSTGTPPNEQFF
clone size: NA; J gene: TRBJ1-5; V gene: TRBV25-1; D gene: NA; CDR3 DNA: TGTGCCAGCGGAACACAGGGCAGGGATCAGCCCCAGCATTTT; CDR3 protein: CASGTQGRDQPQHF
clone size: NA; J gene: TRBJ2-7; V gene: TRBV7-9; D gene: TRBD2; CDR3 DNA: TGTGCCAGCAGCTTACGGGGGGGCGAGCAGTACTTC; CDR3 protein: CASSLRGGEQYF
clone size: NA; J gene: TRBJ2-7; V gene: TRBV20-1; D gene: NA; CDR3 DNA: TGCAGTGCGGGGTCCTCCTACGAGCAGTACTTC; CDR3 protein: CSAGSSYEQYF
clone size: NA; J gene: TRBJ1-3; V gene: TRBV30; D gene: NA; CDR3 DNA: TGTGCCTGGAGATTTGGCTTCTCTGGAAACACCATATATTTT; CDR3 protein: CAWRFGFSGNTIYF
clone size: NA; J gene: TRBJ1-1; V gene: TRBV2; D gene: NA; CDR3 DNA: TGTGCCAGCATCGGTAACACCGACCGTGAAGCTTTCTTT; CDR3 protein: CASIGNTDREAFF
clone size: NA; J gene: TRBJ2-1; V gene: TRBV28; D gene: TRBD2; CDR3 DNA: TGTGCCAGCAGTCCCCGGGACTACCACAATGAGCAGTTCTTC; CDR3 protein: CASSPRDYHNEQFF
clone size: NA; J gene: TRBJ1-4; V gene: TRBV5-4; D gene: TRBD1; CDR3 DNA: TGTGCCAGCAGCCAGGGGGGGGCCTCGCGGCGCGGTGAAAAACTGTTTTTT; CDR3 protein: CASSQGGASRRGEKLFF
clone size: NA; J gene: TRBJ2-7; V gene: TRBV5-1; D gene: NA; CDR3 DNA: TGCGCCAGCAGCTTGGCAGGGTCTCGGACCTACGAGCAGTACTTC; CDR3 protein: CASSLAGSRTYEQYF
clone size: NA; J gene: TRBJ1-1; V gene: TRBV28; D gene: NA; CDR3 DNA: TGTGCCAGCAGTTTGCGACCCACTGAAGCTTTCTTT; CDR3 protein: CASSLRPTEAFF
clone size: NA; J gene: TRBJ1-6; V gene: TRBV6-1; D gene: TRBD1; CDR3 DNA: TGTGCCAGCAGTGAAGGGAGCAGGGGGGGAAATTCACCCCTCCACTTT; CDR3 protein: CASSEGSRGGNSPLHF
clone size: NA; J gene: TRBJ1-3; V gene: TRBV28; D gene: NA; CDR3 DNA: TGTGCCAGCAGTCCTAGCATACAGTTTTCTGGAAACACCATATATTTT; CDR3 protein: CASSPSIQFSGNTIYF
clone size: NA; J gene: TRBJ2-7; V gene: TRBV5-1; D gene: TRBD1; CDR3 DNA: TGCGCCAGCAGCTTAAGGGGACAGGGCGACGAGCAGTACTTC; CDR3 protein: CASSLRGQGDEQYF
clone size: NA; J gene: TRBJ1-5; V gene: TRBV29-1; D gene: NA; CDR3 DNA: TGCAGCGCAGCGGGGGATCAGCCCCAGCATTTT; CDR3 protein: CSAAGDQPQHF
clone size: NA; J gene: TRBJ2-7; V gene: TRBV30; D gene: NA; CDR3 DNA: TGTGCCTGGAGTGTACCAGGGTCCTACGAGCAGTACTTC; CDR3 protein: CAWSVPGSYEQYF
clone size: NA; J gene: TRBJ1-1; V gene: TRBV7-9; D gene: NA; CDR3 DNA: TGTGCCAGCAGCTTAAGTTGGGGAACTGAAGCTTTCTTT; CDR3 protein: CASSLSWGTEAFF
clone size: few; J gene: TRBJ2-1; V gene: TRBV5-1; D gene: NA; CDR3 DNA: TGCGCCAGCAGCTTGTCCCCAGATAGCTCCTACAATGAGCAGTTCTTC; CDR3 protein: CASSLSPDSSYNEQFF
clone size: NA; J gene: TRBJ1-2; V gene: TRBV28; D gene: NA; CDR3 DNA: TGTGCCAGCAGAATCGCGTTGAGTATTGGGAACGGCTACACCTTC; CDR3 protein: CASRIALSIGNGYTF
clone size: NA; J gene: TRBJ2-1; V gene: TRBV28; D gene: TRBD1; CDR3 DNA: TGTGCCAGCAGTTTTAGGGGACAGGGAAACGATGAGCAGTTCTTC; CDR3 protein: CASSFRGQGNDEQFF
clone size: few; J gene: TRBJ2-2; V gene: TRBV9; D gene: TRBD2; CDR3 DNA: TGTGCCAGCAGACCCAAGCGGGAGCAGTCCGGGGAGCTGTTTTTT; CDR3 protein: CASRPKREQSGELFF
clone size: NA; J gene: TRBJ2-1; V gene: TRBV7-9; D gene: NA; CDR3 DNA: TGTGCCAGCAGCTCCCAGGGCAATGAGCAGTTCTTC; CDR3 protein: CASSSQGNEQFF
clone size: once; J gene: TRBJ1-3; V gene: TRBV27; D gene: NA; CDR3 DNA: TGTGCCAGCAGTTTCAGCTCTGGAAACACCATATATTTT; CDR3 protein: CASSFSSGNTIYF
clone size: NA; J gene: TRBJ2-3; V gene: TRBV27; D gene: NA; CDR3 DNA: TGTGCCAGCAGTTTAGGTTTGTTTGCAGATACGCAGTATTTT; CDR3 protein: CASSLGLFADTQYF
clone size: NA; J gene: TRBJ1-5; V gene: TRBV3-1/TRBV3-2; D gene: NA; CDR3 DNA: TGTGCCAGCAGGAATCAGGGGAGCAATCAGCCCCAGCATTTT; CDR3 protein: CASRNQGSNQPQHF
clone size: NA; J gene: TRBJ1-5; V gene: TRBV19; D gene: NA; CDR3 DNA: TGTGCCAGTACCAAGACAGAGACTCTCAATCAGCCCCAGCATTTT; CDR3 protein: CASTKTETLNQPQHF
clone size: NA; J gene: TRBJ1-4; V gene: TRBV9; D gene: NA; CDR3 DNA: TGTGCCAGCAGCGTAGGGACAGCTGAAAAACTGTTTTTT; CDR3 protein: CASSVGTAEKLFF
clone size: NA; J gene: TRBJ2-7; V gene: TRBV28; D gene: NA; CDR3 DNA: TGTGCCAGCTTCGGAGCGGACTCCTACGAGCAGTACTTC; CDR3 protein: CASFGADSYEQYF
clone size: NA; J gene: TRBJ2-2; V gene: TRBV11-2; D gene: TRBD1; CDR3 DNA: TGTGCCAGCAGCCTCCGACAGGGGGCTATTACCGGGGAGCTGTTTTTT; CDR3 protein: CASSLRQGAITGELFF